A selection of T cell receptor beta chains follows, all from one sample in a study of T-cell reconstitution after alpha-beta-depleted transplantation in children. Via MiXCR, TCRdb re-called the PCR reads, giving one row per CDR3 protein. The table records 200,000 or so distinct CDR3 sequences, about 8.2% of them present only once. This material consisted of PBMCs, mostly from graft donor cells, taken 360 days after TCRalphabeta/CD19-depleted stem cell transplant. The receptor set was obtained from a male patient aged 2 to 9 who had a stem cell transplant for acute myeloid leukemia, so the T cells may come from the graft donor. The CDR3 runs from the conserved cysteine through the conserved F or W. A D gene is named only where the DNA matches it firmly. Size values are once, few and many counts, or a class for expanded clones, and some rows have none.

size,J,D,V,DNA,CDR3
few,TRBJ2-7,-,TRBV5-1,TGCGCCAGCAGCCTGGATGGGCAGGGGAGGTACGAGCAGTACTTC,CASSLDGQGRYEQYF
once,TRBJ2-5,TRBD2,TRBV10-3,TGTGCCATCAGTCCCCAAACTATAGCGGGAGGTGGGACCCAGTACTTC,CAISPQTIAGGGTQYF
few,TRBJ2-1,TRBD1,TRBV12-3/TRBV12-4,TGTGCCAGCAGTTTCCGGGACAGGGTGAACTACAATGAGCAGTTCTTC,CASSFRDRVNYNEQFF
few,TRBJ2-1,-,TRBV20-1,TGCAGTGCTCCGGGATCCTACAATGAGCAGTTCTTC,CSAPGSYNEQFF
few,TRBJ2-1,TRBD2,TRBV24-1,TGTGCCACCAGTGAATCGGGGGGGCCGGGAAATGAGCAGTTCTTC,CATSESGGPGNEQFF
-,TRBJ2-5,-,TRBV5-6,TGTGCCAGCAGCTTTGCCCTCAAACTCGGTGAGACCCAGTACTTC,CASSFALKLGETQYF
-,TRBJ1-1,-,TRBV20-1,TGCAGTGCTAGAGGGCAGTCCACTTTGAGTTTCTTT,CSARGQSTLSFF
few,TRBJ2-3,TRBD2,TRBV7-3,TGTGCCAGCAGCTACCTAGCGGGGGGCAGCACAGATACGCAGTATTTT,CASSYLAGGSTDTQYF
few,TRBJ1-2,-,TRBV25-1,TGTGCCAGCAGTGAACAAGGCAGCTATGGCTACACCTTC,CASSEQGSYGYTF
few,TRBJ1-6,-,TRBV18,TGTGCCAGCTCACTCCAGGGTAATTCACCCCTCCACTTT,CASSLQGNSPLHF
-,TRBJ2-3,-,TRBV20-1,TGCAGTGCTACCGGGGACGGCTCCACAGATACGCAGTATTTT,CSATGDGSTDTQYF
-,TRBJ1-1,-,TRBV12-3/TRBV12-4,TGTGCCAGCGGCTTGACAGCCATGGCCACTGAAGCTTTCTTT,CASGLTAMATEAFF
many,TRBJ1-2,-,TRBV10-3,TGTGCCATCAGTGAGTCGACAGGAGGGTACTATGGCTACACCTTC,CAISESTGGYYGYTF
many,TRBJ2-1,TRBD2,TRBV12-3/TRBV12-4,TGTGCCAGCAGTTTTGCGGGAGGGAAAAATGAGCAGTTCTTC,CASSFAGGKNEQFF
few,TRBJ2-6,-,TRBV7-6,TGTGCCAGCAGCCCGCTAGGCCACTCTGGGGCCAACGTCCTGACTTTC,CASSPLGHSGANVLTF
-,TRBJ2-1,-,TRBV20-1,TGCAGTGCTAGAGATCGACTGTGGGAGCAGTTCTTC,CSARDRLWEQFF
-,TRBJ2-4,-,TRBV5-1,TGCGCCAGCAGCTTGGCCACGGCTGGGGACATTCAGTACTTC,CASSLATAGDIQYF
-,TRBJ2-5,-,TRBV4-2,TGTGCCAGCAGCCAAGCGGGAGTCGTCCAAGAGACCCAGTACTTC,CASSQAGVVQETQYF
many,TRBJ2-2,-,TRBV12-3/TRBV12-4,TGTGCCAGCAGTTTAGTCCATGGAGGTCACGGGGAGCTGTTTTTT,CASSLVHGGHGELFF
few,TRBJ1-5,TRBD1,TRBV5-6,TGTGCCAGCAGCCCGGACAGGGCTCAGCCCCAGCATTTT,CASSPDRAQPQHF
many,TRBJ2-1,TRBD2,TRBV2,TGTGCCAGTTTGGCGGGCGGGGGGGCCGTGAATGAGCAGTTCTTC,CASLAGGGAVNEQFF
few,TRBJ2-1,-,TRBV5-1,TGCGCCAGCAGCACCGGACAGAGCCTATCCTACAATGAGCAGTTCTTC,CASSTGQSLSYNEQFF
-,TRBJ2-5,-,TRBV10-3,TGTGCCATCAGTGGAGTACAGGGCGGGGAGACCCAGTACTTC,CAISGVQGGETQYF
many,TRBJ2-5,-,TRBV6-2/TRBV6-3,TGTGCCAGCAGTTACGGAGCCACAGGGTTCGGAGGAGAGACCCAGTACTTC,CASSYGATGFGGETQYF
-,TRBJ2-5,-,TRBV20-1,TGCAGTGCTAGAGTAGGAGGGGTTGAGACCCAGTACTTC,CSARVGGVETQYF
few,TRBJ2-2,TRBD2,TRBV20-1,TGCAGTGCTAGAGATCGGGGGGGCCGTTTCGGGGAGCTGTTTTTT,CSARDRGGRFGELFF
few,TRBJ1-3,-,TRBV5-5,TGTGCCAGCATCCTTGGACAGCCAGACTCTGGAAACACCATATATTTT,CASILGQPDSGNTIYF
-,TRBJ2-1,-,TRBV7-3,TGTGCCAGCAGCCGAGTACTAGGCGGTGAGCAGTTCTTC,CASSRVLGGEQFF
many,TRBJ2-3,-,TRBV4-3,TGCGCCAGCAGCCAAGTGTTTAGAGGGGGGGAAGATACGCAGTATTTT,CASSQVFRGGEDTQYF
many,TRBJ2-3,-,TRBV10-2,TGCGCCAGCACCCAGGGACTCACAGATACGCAGTATTTT,CASTQGLTDTQYF
many,TRBJ2-1,-,TRBV18,TGTGCCAGCTCACCACAGGGCTGGCTCTACAATGAGCAGTTCTTC,CASSPQGWLYNEQFF
few,TRBJ1-1,-,TRBV20-1,TGCAGTGCGGGCCAGGGGCTCTACACTGAAGCTTTCTTT,CSAGQGLYTEAFF
many,TRBJ2-3,-,TRBV7-8,TGTGCCAGCAGCAAACAGGAAACAGATACGCAGTATTTT,CASSKQETDTQYF
few,TRBJ2-5,TRBD1,TRBV4-3,TGCGCCAGCAGCCAAGGGACAGGGTATCGAGAGACCCAGTACTTC,CASSQGTGYRETQYF
few,TRBJ2-7,-,TRBV14,TGTGCCAGCAGCCAAAGGCCCTACGAGCAGTACTTC,CASSQRPYEQYF
many,TRBJ2-1,-,TRBV10-3,TGTGCCATCAGTGGACTGAGTCAACGTTCGGACAATGAGCAGTTCTTC,CAISGLSQRSDNEQFF
few,TRBJ2-2,TRBD1,TRBV10-3,TGTGCCATCAGTGAAACAGGGGCGTTCACCGGGGAGCTGTTTTTT,CAISETGAFTGELFF
few,TRBJ2-5,-,TRBV27,TGTGCCAGCAGTTTTGAGGCAGGAAAAGAGACCCAGTACTTC,CASSFEAGKETQYF
many,TRBJ1-1,-,TRBV12-3/TRBV12-4,TGTGCCAGCAGTACGAACACTGAAGCTTTCTTT,CASSTNTEAFF
many,TRBJ2-1,-,TRBV11-3,TGTGCCAGCAGTCTTAATGTGGTAGGCAATGAGCAGTTCTTC,CASSLNVVGNEQFF
-,TRBJ2-5,-,TRBV29-1,TGCAGCGTTTATGGGCCCTCAGAGACCCAGTACTTC,CSVYGPSETQYF
-,TRBJ1-2,-,TRBV30,TGTGCCTGGACCGAGGGAATGTATGGCTACACCTTC,CAWTEGMYGYTF
few,TRBJ1-1,TRBD1,TRBV29-1,TGCAGCGTTTTGACAGGGGGGAACACTGAAGCTTTCTTT,CSVLTGGNTEAFF
-,TRBJ1-1,-,TRBV14,TGTGCCAGCAGCCTTCAAACTCGGGGTGGGGAAGCTTTCTTT,CASSLQTRGGEAFF